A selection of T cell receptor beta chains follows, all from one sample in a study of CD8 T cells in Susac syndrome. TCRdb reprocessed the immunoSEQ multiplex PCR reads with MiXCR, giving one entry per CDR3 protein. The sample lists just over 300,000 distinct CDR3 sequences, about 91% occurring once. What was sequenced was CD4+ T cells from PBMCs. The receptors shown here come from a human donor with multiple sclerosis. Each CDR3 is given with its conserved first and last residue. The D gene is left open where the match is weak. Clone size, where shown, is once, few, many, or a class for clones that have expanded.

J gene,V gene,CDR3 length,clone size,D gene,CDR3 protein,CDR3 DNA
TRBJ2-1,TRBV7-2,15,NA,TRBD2,CASSLTSVPGNEQFF,TGTGCCAGCAGCCTCACTAGCGTCCCCGGAAATGAGCAGTTCTTC
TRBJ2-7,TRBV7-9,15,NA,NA,CASSLSGPVDYEQYF,TGTGCCAGCAGCTTATCAGGGCCGGTGGACTACGAGCAGTACTTC
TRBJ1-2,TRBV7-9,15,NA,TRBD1,CASSLTDRGKDGYTF,TGTGCCAGCAGCTTAACGGACAGGGGGAAGGACGGCTACACCTTC
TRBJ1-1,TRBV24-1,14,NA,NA,CATSDGVGNTEAFF,TGTGCCACCAGTGATGGGGTGGGGAACACTGAAGCTTTCTTT
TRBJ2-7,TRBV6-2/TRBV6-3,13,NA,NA,CASTPDSLYEQYF,TGTGCCAGCACCCCGGACAGCCTTTACGAGCAGTACTTC
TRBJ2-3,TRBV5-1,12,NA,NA,CASSLGEDTQYF,TGCGCCAGCAGCTTGGGAGAAGATACGCAGTATTTT
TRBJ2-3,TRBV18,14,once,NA,CASSRWPEGDTQYF,TGTGCCAGCTCCCGGTGGCCCGAGGGAGATACGCAGTATTTT
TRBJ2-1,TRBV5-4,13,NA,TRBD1,CASSWDRGDEQFF,TGTGCCAGCAGCTGGGACAGGGGGGATGAGCAGTTCTTC
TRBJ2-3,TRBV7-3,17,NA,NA,CASSVLPGPGGADTQYF,TGTGCCAGCAGCGTTCTCCCTGGGCCGGGGGGCGCAGATACGCAGTATTTT
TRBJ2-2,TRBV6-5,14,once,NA,CASRGGRDTGELFF,TGTGCCAGCAGAGGGGGGCGAGACACCGGGGAGCTGTTTTTT
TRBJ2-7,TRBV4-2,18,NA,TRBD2,CASSQDWATSGVSYEQYF,TGTGCCAGCAGCCAAGACTGGGCGACTAGCGGGGTCTCCTACGAGCAGTACTTC
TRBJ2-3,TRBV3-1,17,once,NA,CASSHLAPGGFSDTQYF,TGTGCCAGCAGCCATCTGGCCCCTGGGGGATTCTCGGATACGCAGTATTTT
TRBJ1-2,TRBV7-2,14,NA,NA,CASSLAGQNYGYTF,TGTGCCAGCAGCTTAGCAGGGCAAAACTATGGCTACACCTTC
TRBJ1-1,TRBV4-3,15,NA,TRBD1,CASSQGDADRGRAFF,TGCGCCAGCAGCCAAGGAGACGCGGACAGGGGGCGAGCTTTCTTT
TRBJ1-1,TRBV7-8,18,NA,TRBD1,CASSLALGRDRGNTEAFF,TGTGCCAGCAGCTTAGCGCTGGGGAGGGACAGGGGGAACACTGAAGCTTTCTTT
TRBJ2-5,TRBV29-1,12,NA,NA,CSHLGQQETQYF,TGCAGCCACCTCGGACAGCAAGAGACCCAGTACTTC
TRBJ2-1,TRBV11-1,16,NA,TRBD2,CASSPGTISSYNEQFF,TGTGCCAGCAGCCCCGGGACTATTAGCTCCTACAATGAGCAGTTCTTC
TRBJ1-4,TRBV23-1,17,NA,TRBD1,CASSQFGTGMTNEKLFF,TGCGCCAGCAGTCAATTCGGGACAGGGATGACTAATGAAAAACTGTTTTTT
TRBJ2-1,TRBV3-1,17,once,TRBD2,CASSQEGRTSGIDEQFF,TGTGCCAGCAGCCAAGAGGGTAGGACTAGCGGGATCGATGAGCAGTTCTTC
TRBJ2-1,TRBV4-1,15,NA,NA,CASSRVFASVNEQFF,TGCGCCAGCAGCCGGGTATTCGCGTCAGTCAATGAGCAGTTCTTC
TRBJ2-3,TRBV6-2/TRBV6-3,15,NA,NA,CASSRSFSRSDTQYF,TGTGCCAGCAGCCGAAGTTTTAGCAGGTCAGATACGCAGTATTTT
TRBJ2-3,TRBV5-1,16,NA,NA,CASSFAQGPSTDTQYF,TGCGCCAGCAGCTTCGCCCAGGGGCCTAGCACAGATACGCAGTATTTT
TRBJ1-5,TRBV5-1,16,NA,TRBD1,CASSLDGGTGNQPQHF,TGCGCCAGCAGCTTGGATGGCGGGACAGGGAATCAGCCCCAGCATTTT
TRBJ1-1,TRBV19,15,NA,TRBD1,CASTPNRGRGDEAFF,TGTGCCAGTACTCCTAACAGGGGGCGCGGGGATGAAGCTTTCTTT
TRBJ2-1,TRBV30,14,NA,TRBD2,CACQSGGTYNEQFF,TGTGCCTGCCAGAGCGGGGGAACCTACAATGAGCAGTTCTTC
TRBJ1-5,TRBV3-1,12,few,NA,CASSQVGQPQHF,TGTGCCAGCAGTCAAGTTGGTCAGCCCCAGCATTTT
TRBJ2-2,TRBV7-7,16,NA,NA,CASSPGPIRNTGELFF,TGTGCTAGCAGCCCTGGACCTATAAGGAACACCGGGGAGCTGTTTTTT
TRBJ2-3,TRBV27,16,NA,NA,CASSSAPATSTDTQYF,TGTGCCAGCAGTTCGGCCCCGGCGACTAGCACAGATACGCAGTATTTT
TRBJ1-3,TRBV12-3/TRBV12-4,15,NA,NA,CASSFPGTSGNTIYF,TGTGCCAGCAGTTTCCCTGGCACCTCTGGAAACACCATATATTTT